This TCR beta chain was observed in a study of T cells in Graves' hyperthyroidism and ophthalmopathy. Amplified TCR beta CDR3 regions derived from RNA transcripts. Using the HTBI primer set, a first-round RT-PCR was run on the TCR CDR3. TCRdb independently ran MiXCR on the multiplex PCR reads; one entry per CDR3 protein. The sample lists about 500,000 distinct CDR3 sequences; about a sixth were seen once. The CDR3 has 15 residues. V lost 5 bases, J lost 3 bases, and 11 bases lay in between. The germline gives CDR1 SEHNR, CDR2 FQNEAQ (reference sequence). This sequence was found in a woman aged 18-29 years with Graves' hyperthyroidism. Sequenced sample: blood. V usage is TRBV7-9 and J usage is TRBJ1-6; D remains unclear. The CDR3 nucleotides read TGTGCCAGCAGCCCAGAGGGCGGCTATAATTCACCCCTCCACTTT. This translates into CASSPEGGYNSPLHF.